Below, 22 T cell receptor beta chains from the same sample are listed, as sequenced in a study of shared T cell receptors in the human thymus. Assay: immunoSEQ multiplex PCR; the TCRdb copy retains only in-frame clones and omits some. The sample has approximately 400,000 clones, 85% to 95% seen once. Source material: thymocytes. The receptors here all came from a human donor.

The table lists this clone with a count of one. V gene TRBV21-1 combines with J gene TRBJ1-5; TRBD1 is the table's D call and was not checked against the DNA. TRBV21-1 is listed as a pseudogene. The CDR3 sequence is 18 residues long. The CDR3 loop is CASSKVVGTGYVNQPQHF. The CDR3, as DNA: TGTGCCAGCAGCAAAGTTGTGGGGACAGGATACGTCAATCAGCCCCAGCATTTT.

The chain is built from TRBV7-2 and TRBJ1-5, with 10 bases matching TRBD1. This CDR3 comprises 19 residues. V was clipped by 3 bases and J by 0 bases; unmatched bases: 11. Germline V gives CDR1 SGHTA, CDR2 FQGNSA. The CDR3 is CASSLNDRGRRDSNQPQHF. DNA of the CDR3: TGTGCCAGCAGCTTGAACGACAGGGGGCGCCGGGATAGCAATCAGCCCCAGCATTTT.

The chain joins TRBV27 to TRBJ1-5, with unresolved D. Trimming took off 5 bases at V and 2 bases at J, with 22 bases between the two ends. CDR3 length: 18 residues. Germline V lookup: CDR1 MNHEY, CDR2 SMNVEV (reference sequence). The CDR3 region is CASSPARRRGRGNQPQHF. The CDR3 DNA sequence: TGTGCCAGCAGTCCCGCACGACGTCGGGGAAGGGGCAATCAGCCCCAGCATTTT.

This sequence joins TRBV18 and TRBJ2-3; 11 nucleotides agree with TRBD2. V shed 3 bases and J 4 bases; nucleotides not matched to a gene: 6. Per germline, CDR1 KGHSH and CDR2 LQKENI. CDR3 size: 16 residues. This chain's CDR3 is CASSPPTSGTADTQYF. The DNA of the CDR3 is TGTGCCAGCTCACCCCCGACTAGCGGGACCGCAGATACGCAGTATTTT.

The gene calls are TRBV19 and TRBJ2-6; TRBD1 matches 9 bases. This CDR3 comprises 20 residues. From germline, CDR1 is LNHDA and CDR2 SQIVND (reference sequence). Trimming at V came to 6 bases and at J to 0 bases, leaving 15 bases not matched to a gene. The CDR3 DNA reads TGTGCCAGTAGGAAAGGGCTGGGACAGGGTTCCCCCTCTGGGGCCAACGTCCTGACTTTC. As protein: CASRKGLGQGSPSGANVLTF.

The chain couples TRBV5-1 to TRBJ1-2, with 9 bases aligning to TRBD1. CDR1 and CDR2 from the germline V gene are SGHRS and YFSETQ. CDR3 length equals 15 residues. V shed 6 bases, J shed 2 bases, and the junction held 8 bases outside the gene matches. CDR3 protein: CASTREQGANYGYTF. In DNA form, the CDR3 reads TGCGCCAGCACCCGAGAACAGGGGGCGAACTATGGCTACACCTTC.

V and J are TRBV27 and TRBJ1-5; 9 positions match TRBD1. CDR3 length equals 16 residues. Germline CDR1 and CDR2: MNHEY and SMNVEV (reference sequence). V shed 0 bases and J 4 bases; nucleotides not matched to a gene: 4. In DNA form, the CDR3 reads TGTGCCAGCAGTTTATCCGGGGACAGGGAGAATCAGCCCCAGCATTTT. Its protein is CASSLSGDRENQPQHF.

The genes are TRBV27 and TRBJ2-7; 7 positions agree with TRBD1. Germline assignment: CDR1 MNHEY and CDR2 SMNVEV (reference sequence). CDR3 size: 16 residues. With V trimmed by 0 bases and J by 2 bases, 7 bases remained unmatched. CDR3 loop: CASSLSEGAGPYEQYF. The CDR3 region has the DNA TGTGCCAGCAGTTTATCAGAGGGGGCTGGTCCCTACGAGCAGTACTTC.

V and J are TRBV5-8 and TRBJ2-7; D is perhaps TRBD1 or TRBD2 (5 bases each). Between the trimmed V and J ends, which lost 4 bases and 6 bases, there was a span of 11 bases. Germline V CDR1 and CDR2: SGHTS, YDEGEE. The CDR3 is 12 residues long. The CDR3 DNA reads TGTGCCAGCAGCCCCCTGAGGGGCGAGCAGTACTTC. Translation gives CASSPLRGEQYF.

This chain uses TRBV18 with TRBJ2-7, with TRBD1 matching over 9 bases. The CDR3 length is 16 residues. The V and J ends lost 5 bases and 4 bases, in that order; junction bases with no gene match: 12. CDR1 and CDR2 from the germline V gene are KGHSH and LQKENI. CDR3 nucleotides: TGTGCCAGCTCAGGAAACCCGGGACAGGGTTTTTACGAGCAGTACTTC. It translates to CASSGNPGQGFYEQYF.

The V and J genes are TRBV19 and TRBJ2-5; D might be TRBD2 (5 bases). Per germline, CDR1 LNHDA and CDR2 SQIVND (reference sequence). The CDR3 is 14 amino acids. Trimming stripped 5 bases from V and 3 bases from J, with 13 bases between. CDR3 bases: TGTGCCAGTAGTCAGGCTAGCCTCAAAGAGACCCAGTACTTC. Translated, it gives CASSQASLKETQYF. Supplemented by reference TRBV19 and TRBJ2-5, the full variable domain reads DGGITQSPKYLFRKEGQNVTLSCEQNLNHDAMYWYRQDPGQGLRLIYYSQIVNDFQKGDIAEGYSVSREKKESFPLTVTSAQKNPTAFYLCASSQASLKETQYFGPGTRLLVL.

The CDR3 bases are TGTGCCAGCTCCCGGGACAGGGGGTACGGCTACACCTTC. Translating gives CASSRDRGYGYTF. The rearrangement joins TRBV27 to TRBJ1-2, with TRBD1 matching over 11 bases. Germline values: CDR1 MNHEY, CDR2 SMNVEV (reference sequence). There are 13 residues in the CDR3. With V trimmed by 8 bases and J by 8 bases, 7 bases remained unmatched.

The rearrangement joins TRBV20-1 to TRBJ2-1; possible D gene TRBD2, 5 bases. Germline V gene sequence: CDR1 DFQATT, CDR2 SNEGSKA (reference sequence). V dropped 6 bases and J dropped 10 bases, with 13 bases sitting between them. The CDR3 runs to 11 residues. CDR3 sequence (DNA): TGCAGTGCGAGACTGGGCGGGGAGCAGTTCTTC. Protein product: CSARLGGEQFF.

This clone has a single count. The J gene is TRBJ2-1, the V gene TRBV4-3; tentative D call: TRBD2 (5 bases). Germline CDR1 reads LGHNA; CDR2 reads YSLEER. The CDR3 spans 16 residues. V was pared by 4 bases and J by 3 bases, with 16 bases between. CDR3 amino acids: CASSRYQRANYNEQFF. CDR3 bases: TGCGCCAGCAGCCGGTACCAGAGGGCAAACTACAATGAGCAGTTCTTC.

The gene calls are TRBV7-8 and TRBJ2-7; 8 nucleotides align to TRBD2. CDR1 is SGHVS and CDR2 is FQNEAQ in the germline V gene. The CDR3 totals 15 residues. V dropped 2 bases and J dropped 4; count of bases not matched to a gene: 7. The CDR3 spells CASSLRGLELYEQYF. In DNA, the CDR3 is TGTGCCAGCAGCTTACGGGGACTAGAGCTTTACGAGCAGTACTTC.

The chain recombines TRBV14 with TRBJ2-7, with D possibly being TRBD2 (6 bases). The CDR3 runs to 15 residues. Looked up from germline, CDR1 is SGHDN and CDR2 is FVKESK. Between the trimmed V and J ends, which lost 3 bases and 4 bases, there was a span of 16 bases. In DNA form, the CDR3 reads TGTGCCAGCAGCCAGACGGGAGCTCCTTCTTACGAGCAGTACTTC. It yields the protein CASSQTGAPSYEQYF.

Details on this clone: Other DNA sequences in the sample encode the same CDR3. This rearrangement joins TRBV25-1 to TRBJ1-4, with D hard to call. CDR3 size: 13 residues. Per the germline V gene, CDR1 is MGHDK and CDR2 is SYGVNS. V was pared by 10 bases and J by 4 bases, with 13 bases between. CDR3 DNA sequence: TGTGCCACTAAACCCTGGGGTAATGAAAAACTGTTTTTT. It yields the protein CATKPWGNEKLFF.

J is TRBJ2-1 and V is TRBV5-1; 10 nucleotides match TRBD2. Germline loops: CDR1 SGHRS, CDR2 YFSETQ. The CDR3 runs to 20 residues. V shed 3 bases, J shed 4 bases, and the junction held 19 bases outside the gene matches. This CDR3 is CASSSFRRTSGVNLYNEQFF. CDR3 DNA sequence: TGCGCCAGCAGCTCCTTTAGAAGGACTAGCGGAGTCAATCTGTACAATGAGCAGTTCTTC.

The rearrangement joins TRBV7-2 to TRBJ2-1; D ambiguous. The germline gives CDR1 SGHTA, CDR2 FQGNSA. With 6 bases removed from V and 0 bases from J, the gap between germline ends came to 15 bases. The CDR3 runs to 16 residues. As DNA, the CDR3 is TGTGCCAGCAGTCCCTTGGACCGGAGCTCCTACAATGAGCAGTTCTTC. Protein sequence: CASSPLDRSSYNEQFF.

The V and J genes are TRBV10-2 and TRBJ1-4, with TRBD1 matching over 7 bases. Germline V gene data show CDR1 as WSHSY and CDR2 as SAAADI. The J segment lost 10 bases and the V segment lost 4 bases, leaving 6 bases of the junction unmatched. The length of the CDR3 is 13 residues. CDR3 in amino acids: CASSGQGDGKLFF. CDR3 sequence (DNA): TGCGCCAGCAGTGGACAGGGAGACGGAAAACTGTTTTTT.

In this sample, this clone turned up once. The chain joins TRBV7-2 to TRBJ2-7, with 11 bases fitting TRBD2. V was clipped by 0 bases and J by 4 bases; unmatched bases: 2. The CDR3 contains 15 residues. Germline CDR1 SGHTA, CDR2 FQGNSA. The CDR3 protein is CASSLALAGAYEQYF. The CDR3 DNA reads TGTGCCAGCAGCTTAGCACTAGCGGGAGCTTACGAGCAGTACTTC.

DNA for the CDR3: TGTGCCAGCGTTCCTCTTGCGGGAGCGAATAATAACAATGAGCAGTTCTTC. Residues: CASVPLAGANNNNEQFF. V is TRBV27 and J is TRBJ2-1, with 7 positions matching TRBD2. Losses at the gene ends were 8 bases for V and 5 bases for J; bases not matched to a gene: 18. Per germline, CDR1 MNHEY and CDR2 SMNVEV (reference sequence). The CDR3 totals 17 residues.